Listed here are 30 T cell receptor beta chains from one sample, sequenced in a study of T cells in Graves' hyperthyroidism and ophthalmopathy. What was amplified from RNA transcripts were TCR beta CDR3 regions. A first-round RT-PCR of the TCR CDR3 used the HTBI primer set. TCRdb passed the multiplex PCR reads through MiXCR, listing each CDR3 protein once. The data contain under 300,000 distinct CDR3 sequences, 15% of them seen just once; the ten biggest clones take up about 33%. The sequencing input was blood. Source of these receptors: a woman aged 45 to 65 with Graves' hyperthyroidism that later progressed to Graves' ophthalmopathy.

This clonotype occurred many times. The rearrangement joins TRBV3-1 to TRBJ2-3, with 7 nucleotides matching TRBD2. After removal of 1 base from V and 13 bases from J, the junction contained 5 bases not matched to a gene. Looked up from germline, CDR1 is LGHDT and CDR2 is YNNKEL (reference sequence). The CDR3 runs 12 residues. CDR3 sequence: CASSQGGTSEYF. CDR3 bases: TGTGCCAGCAGCCAAGGTGGTACTAGCGAGTATTTT.

V usage is TRBV5-6 and J usage is TRBJ1-1; D possibly corresponds to TRBD1 (5 bases). Trimming shortened V by 7 bases and J by 7 bases, and 20 bases separated the two germline ends. The CDR3 sequence is 14 residues long. Germline CDR1 reads SGHDT; CDR2 reads YYEEEE. The CDR3 sequence: CASRPTGDRGEAFF. The CDR3, as DNA: TGTGCCAGCCGCCCGACGGGGGATCGGGGTGAAGCTTTCTTT.

The V and J genes are TRBV7-3 and TRBJ1-5; a possible D gene is TRBD1 (5 bases). This CDR3 region has 15 residues. Germline V CDR1 and CDR2: SGHTA, FQGTGA. V lost 5 bases and J lost 11, with 22 bases in between. The CDR3 coding sequence is TGTGCCAGCAGCCCAGCCCCGGGGCCTCTCTGGTCCCAGCATTTT. Protein sequence: CASSPAPGPLWSQHF.

This clonotype occurred many times. The V gene is TRBV11-2, the J gene TRBJ1-1, with TRBD1 identical over 12 bases. Germline loops: CDR1 SGHAT, CDR2 FQNNGV. The CDR3 runs 17 residues. V was pared by 7 bases and J by 4 bases, with 13 bases of the junction left unmatched. This chain's CDR3 is CASIKGGTGGRGTEAFF. The CDR3 coding sequence is TGTGCCAGCATCAAGGGGGGGACAGGGGGCAGAGGCACTGAAGCTTTCTTT.

This clonotype was observed at least ten times. V usage is TRBV12-3 or TRBV12-4 and J usage is TRBJ1-2, with TRBD1 matching 7 bases. This CDR3 is built from 17 residues. Germline trimming cut 6 bases from V and 6 bases from J; bases unmatched to any gene: 19. CDR3 amino acids: CASSSHGAVKGADGYTF. The CDR3 nucleotides are TGTGCCAGCAGCTCCCATGGGGCGGTTAAGGGGGCTGATGGCTACACCTTC.

This clonotype was seen repeatedly, ten times or more. The CDR3 region is CSVVPGGTETQYF. The CDR3, as DNA: TGCAGCGTTGTTCCCGGAGGAACGGAGACCCAGTACTTC. This chain connects TRBV29-1 to TRBJ2-5; D possibly corresponds to TRBD2 (5 bases). V was shortened by 4 bases and J by 5 bases, with 14 bases between the two germline ends. CDR3 length: 13 residues. Germline loops: CDR1 SQVTM, CDR2 ANQGSEA.

This clonotype was found many times. This chain uses TRBV11-2 with TRBJ2-1; TRBD1 or TRBD2 may be the D gene (6 bases each). Germline CDR1 and CDR2: SGHAT and FQNNGV. V shed 5 bases and J shed 7 bases, with 18 bases lying between them. The CDR3 extends over 15 amino acids. The CDR3 nucleotides read TGTGCCAGCAGCCGCGGGACACCACGGTGGAATGAGCAGTTCTTC. Protein: CASSRGTPRWNEQFF.

This clonotype was seen a few times. The V and J genes are TRBV27 and TRBJ2-3, with D perhaps matching TRBD1 (6 bases). CDR1 and CDR2 (germline): MNHEY, SMNVEV (reference sequence). The CDR3 is 15 amino acids. The V gene lost 4 bases and the J gene lost 0 bases, with 11 bases spanning the gap. The CDR3 region is CASSWAGTSTDTQYF. The CDR3 DNA follows: TGTGCCAGCAGTTGGGCCGGGACAAGCACAGATACGCAGTATTTT.

This clonotype was detected many times. The chain has TRBV24-1 and TRBJ2-1; 8 bases line up with TRBD1. The trim removed 4 bases at V and 0 bases at J, leaving 4 bases unmatched. Germline assignment: CDR1 KGHDR and CDR2 SFDVKD. This CDR3 spans 16 amino acids. The CDR3 DNA is TGTGCCACCAGTGACTACGGGACAGGCTCCTACAATGAGCAGTTCTTC. It yields the protein CATSDYGTGSYNEQFF.

This clonotype was seen many times. This sequence joins TRBV18 and TRBJ1-5; D call uncertain. V was trimmed by 9 bases and J by 3 bases, leaving 9 bases between them. CDR1 and CDR2 (germline): KGHSH, LQKENI. This CDR3 is 12 amino acids long. The CDR3 region has the DNA TGTGCCAGTCAGGCAACCAATCAGCCCCAGCATTTT. It encodes CASQATNQPQHF.

The rearrangement uses TRBV6-1 and TRBJ2-7; a possible D gene is TRBD1 (6 bases). Germline V CDR1 and CDR2: MNHNS, SASEGT. Trimming cost V 6 bases and J 3 bases, with 12 bases left between them. The CDR3 sequence is 13 residues long. CDR3 nucleotide sequence: TGTGCCAGCAGACCGGAACAGGGCTACGAGCAGTACTTC. Its translation is CASRPEQGYEQYF.

This clonotype was seen at least ten times. The chain uses TRBV5-1 and TRBJ1-1, with D unresolved. The CDR3 is made up of 15 amino acids. CDR1 and CDR2 (germline): SGHRS, YFSETQ. V was shortened by 3 bases and J by 6 bases, with 18 bases between the two germline ends. Here the CDR3 reads CASSSSNTFGPEAFF. Written as DNA, the CDR3 is TGCGCCAGCAGCTCCAGCAATACATTTGGACCTGAAGCTTTCTTT.

About this clonotype: A clone one base away is much larger, so this may be a read error. This chain joins TRBV18 and TRBJ2-3, with a possible D match to TRBD2 (6 bases). V shed 4 bases and J shed 2 bases, with 19 bases lying between them. CDR1 and CDR2 from the germline V gene are KGHSH and LQKENI. The CDR3 has 17 residues. CDR3 nucleotides: TGTGCCAGCTCACTCGGTCGGGACTTGATGCACACAGATACGCAGTATTTT. Amino acid sequence: CASSLGRDLMHTDTQYF. Full variable domain (rest looked up from reference TRBV18 and TRBJ2-3): NAGVMQNPRHLVRRRGQEARLRCSPMKGHSHVYWYRQLPEEGLKFMVYLQKENIIDESGMPKERFSAEFPKEGPSILRIQQVVRGDSAAYFCASSLGRDLMHTDTQYFGPGTRLTVL.

This clonotype was picked up many times. The chain uses TRBV27 and TRBJ2-2; D is ambiguous. With 6 bases removed from V and 4 bases from J, the gap between germline ends came to 6 bases. CDR3 length: 12 residues. Germline-derived CDR1 and CDR2 are MNHEY and SMNVEV (reference sequence). CDR3 loop: CASSPLTGELFF. CDR3 coding DNA: TGTGCCAGCAGCCCCCTCACCGGGGAGCTGTTTTTT.

The chain links TRBV4-2 to TRBJ2-1; D is unresolved. With the DNA end fitting TRBJ2-7 better, the J assignment may be wrong. This CDR3 contains 15 residues. Germline values: CDR1 LGHNA, CDR2 YNFKEQ. This CDR3 is CASSRPETSYNEQYF. For the CDR3, the DNA is TGTGCCAGCAGCCGCCCCGAGACGTCCTACAATGAGCAGTACTTC.

V gene TRBV20-1 combines with J gene TRBJ2-5, with D possibly TRBD1 on 5 matching bases. The germline gives CDR1 DFQATT, CDR2 SNEGSKA (reference sequence). This CDR3 is 13 amino acids long. V was trimmed by 6 bases and J by 5 bases, leaving 16 bases between them. The CDR3 is CSASPDTGETQYF. CDR3 DNA sequence: TGCAGTGCCTCGCCGGACACCGGGGAGACCCAGTACTTC.

The chain combines TRBV6-1 with TRBJ2-1; 10 bases align to TRBD2. CDR1 is MNHNS, CDR2 SASEGT, per germline. J was trimmed by 9 bases and V by 8 bases; bases with no gene match: 7. The CDR3 loop spans 13 amino acids. The CDR3 loop reads CASGLAVDREQFF. DNA for the CDR3: TGTGCCAGCGGACTAGCGGTCGATCGTGAGCAGTTCTTC.

This clonotype showed up many times. The rearrangement joins TRBV5-1 to TRBJ2-7, with D unclear. Germline CDR1 is SGHRS and CDR2 is YFSETQ. The CDR3 runs 11 residues. V shed 7 bases and J shed 0 bases, with 5 bases lying between them. The CDR3 sequence: CASRSSYEQYF. The CDR3 DNA reads as TGCGCCAGCCGTTCCTCCTACGAGCAGTACTTC. The whole variable domain, filled in from reference TRBV5-1 and TRBJ2-7, reads KAGVTQTPRYLIKTRGQQVTLSCSPISGHRSVSWYQQTPGQGLQFLFEYFSETQRNKGNFPGRFSGRQFSNSRSEMNVSTLELGDSALYLCASRSSYEQYFGPGTRLTVT.

Many counts were recorded for this clonotype. This rearrangement joins TRBV18 to TRBJ2-1; TRBD2 is a possible D gene (5 bases). There are 17 residues in the CDR3. Trimming left V 0 bases short and J 4 bases short, with 16 bases between. Germline V CDR1 and CDR2: KGHSH, LQKENI. The CDR3 DNA reads as TGTGCCAGCTCACCACCGAGGGCCAAGCCCGGGTACAATGAGCAGTTCTTC. Its translation is CASSPPRAKPGYNEQFF.

The V and J genes are TRBV30 and TRBJ1-2; a possible D gene is TRBD1 (6 bases). Trimming cost V 4 bases and J 5 bases, with 14 bases left between them. The germline CDR1 and CDR2 sequences are GTSNPN and SVGIG (reference sequence). CDR3 size: 13 residues. The CDR3 here is CAWIRQDVYGYTF. In nucleotides, the CDR3 is TGTGCCTGGATCCGACAGGACGTTTATGGCTACACCTTC.

In this sample, this clonotype turned up many times. J is TRBJ1-5 and V is TRBV29-1; D is ambiguous. CDR3 size: 16 residues. Trimming took 6 bases from V and 1 from J, leaving 19 bases between them. The germline CDR1 and CDR2 sequences are SQVTM and ANQGSEA. In DNA, the CDR3 is TGCAGCGTCAAAAGGGAAGGAAGGGAGAGCAATCAGCCCCAGCATTTT. This encodes CSVKREGRESNQPQHF.

This chain's CDR3 is CASSSAGTAYNEQFF. For the CDR3, the DNA is TGTGCCAGCAGTTCCGCCGGGACCGCGTACAATGAGCAGTTCTTC. The chain is built from TRBV28 and TRBJ2-1; D is possibly TRBD1 or TRBD2 (5 bases each). Germline V gene data show CDR1 as MDHEN and CDR2 as SYDVKM. This CDR3 spans 15 amino acids. V was trimmed by 4 bases and J by 4 bases, leaving 14 bases between them.

The V gene is TRBV24-1, the J gene TRBJ2-7, with D tentatively TRBD2 (6 bases). CDR3 length equals 17 residues. CDR1 is KGHDR and CDR2 is SFDVKD in the germline V gene. V lost 6 bases, J lost 2 bases, and 22 bases lay in between. The CDR3 is CATSKPEPSGDTYEQYF. CDR3 in DNA: TGTGCCACCAGTAAACCCGAGCCTTCGGGGGATACCTACGAGCAGTACTTC.

This clonotype has only a few counts. In nucleotides, the CDR3 is TGTGCCAGCAGCTTGTTGATTTCCTACGAGCAGTACTTC. Translated, it gives CASSLLISYEQYF. J is TRBJ2-7 and V is TRBV5-6; D remains unclear. The CDR3 extends over 13 amino acids. V was clipped by 1 base and J by 1 base, with 6 bases between them. CDR1 and CDR2 (germline): SGHDT, YYEEEE.

This clonotype was seen many times. The chain carries TRBV2 and TRBJ2-3; the D gene is possibly TRBD2 (5 bases). The V end was cut by 0 bases, the J end by 0 bases, with 10 bases between. CDR3 length: 16 amino acids. Per germline, CDR1 SNHLY and CDR2 FYNNEI. The CDR3 DNA reads as TGTGCCAGCAGTGAAGCGCGGGCCTTCAGCACAGATACGCAGTATTTT. Its protein product is CASSEARAFSTDTQYF.

In its sample, this clonotype was seen many times. The chain uses TRBV18 and TRBJ1-5; 8 nucleotides align to TRBD1. The V gene end was trimmed by 4 bases and the J gene end by 1 base; junction bases not matched to a gene: 6. CDR1 is KGHSH and CDR2 is LQKENI in the germline V gene. The CDR3 runs to 16 residues. The chain's CDR3 is CASSLQGAGSNQPQHF. The CDR3 DNA is TGTGCCAGCTCACTTCAGGGGGCCGGGAGCAATCAGCCCCAGCATTTT.

This clonotype was seen more than once but under ten times. This chain joins TRBV9 and TRBJ2-1; D might be TRBD2 (7 bases). This CDR3 comprises 16 residues. The germline V gene has CDR1 SGDLS and CDR2 YYNGEE. The V and J ends lost 3 bases and 0 bases respectively, with 13 bases between them. The CDR3 DNA follows: TGTGCCAGCAGCGCGGGGGGCAGGTCCTCCTACAATGAGCAGTTCTTC. It yields the protein CASSAGGRSSYNEQFF.

There are many counts of this clonotype. The chain is built from TRBV5-6 and TRBJ2-7, with 14 bases identical to TRBD2. Germline values: CDR1 SGHDT, CDR2 YYEEEE. The CDR3 totals 16 residues. Germline trimming cut 4 bases from V and 2 bases from J; bases unmatched to any gene: 5. The CDR3 here is CASSVPTSGRAYEQYF. The CDR3 DNA reads as TGTGCCAGCAGCGTACCGACTAGCGGGAGGGCCTACGAGCAGTACTTC.

This clonotype was seen repeatedly, ten times or more. This sequence joins TRBV20-1 and TRBJ2-7; D might be TRBD1 (5 bases). CDR1 and CDR2 (germline): DFQATT, SNEGSKA (reference sequence). V was pared by 1 base and J by 3 bases, with 7 bases between. The length of the CDR3 is 12 residues. The CDR3 spells CSARGQNYEQYF. Here the CDR3 DNA reads TGCAGTGCTAGAGGACAGAACTACGAGCAGTACTTC.

This chain links TRBV29-1 with TRBJ2-1, with a weak D call TRBD2 (6 bases). The CDR3 consists of 15 residues. CDR1 and CDR2 from the germline V gene are SQVTM and ANQGSEA. Trimming pared 6 bases from V and 7 bases from J, leaving 22 bases between. The CDR3 DNA reads TGCAGCGTCGATGAGGGCATGACGGGGAGGAATGAGCAGTTCTTC. Protein: CSVDEGMTGRNEQFF.